This T cell receptor beta chain was obtained from a study of shared clonotypes between healthy human individuals. V lost 5 bases and J lost 5; bases outside the gene matches: 9. This CDR3 has 15 residues. Germline CDR1 reads MDHEN; CDR2 reads SYDVKM. Positive CCR7 selection of CD45RO-negative cells yielded the naive CD8 cells, and terminally differentiated effector memory CD45RA+ cells were excluded. Using immunoSEQ multiplex PCR, the repertoire was profiled, and TCRdb retains in-frame clones only, with some absent. This sample has about 2.1 million clones, with just over 90% found just once. The sequence was collected from a man between 18 and 29 years old in good health. Some clones in this sample may be carry-over from other donors' samples. J is TRBJ2-5 and V is TRBV28; 9 nucleotides match TRBD1. Sequencing used naive CD8+ T cells from PBMCs. The CDR3 protein is CASSPRDRVGETQYF. In nucleotides, the CDR3 is TGTGCCAGCAGTCCCCGGGACAGGGTCGGGGAGACCCAGTACTTC.